A single sample is the source of the 10 T cell receptor beta chains below, sequenced in a study of Graves' ophthalmopathy and Graves' hyperthyroidism. CDR3 regions of TCR beta were amplified from RNA transcripts. RT-PCR with HTBI primers came first, then second-round multiplex PCR. TCRdb used MiXCR to reprocess the multiplex PCR reads, holding one entry per CDR3 protein. This table holds approximately 410,000 distinct CDR3 sequences, roughly 15% found once. The sequenced sample was peripheral blood. These receptors were taken from a woman between 18 and 29 years old with stable Graves' hyperthyroidism.

This clonotype was seen many times. The gene calls are TRBV27 and TRBJ1-5; D not certain. Germline V gene lookup returns CDR1 MNHEY and CDR2 SMNVEV (reference sequence). CDR3 length: 14 amino acids. Trimming stripped 4 bases from V and 1 base from J, with 8 bases between. CDR3 in DNA: TGTGCCAGCAGTTCACCTATGAGCAATCAGCCCCAGCATTTT. Its protein is CASSSPMSNQPQHF.

The chain recombines TRBV3-1 with TRBJ1-3; no reliable D call. Germline-derived CDR1 and CDR2 are LGHDT and YNNKEL (reference sequence). There are 12 residues in the CDR3. V was trimmed by 0 bases and J by 6 bases, leaving 3 bases between them. CDR3 DNA: TGTGCCAGCAGCCAAGAGAAAAACACCATATATTTT. Its translation: CASSQEKNTIYF. Using reference TRBV3-1 and TRBJ1-3 for the parts outside the CDR3, the full variable domain is DTAVSQTPKYLVTQMGNDKSIKCEQNLGHDTMYWYKQDSKKFLKIMFSYNNKELIINETVPNRFSPKSPDKAHLNLHINSLELGDSAVYFCASSQEKNTIYFGEGSWLTVV.

The CDR3, as DNA: TGCAGTGCTACTCCGGCGTTTGAAGCTTTCTTT. Translation: CSATPAFEAFF. The V and J genes are TRBV20-1 and TRBJ1-1; D not resolved. The germline V gene encodes CDR1 DFQATT and CDR2 SNEGSKA (reference sequence). The CDR3 covers 11 residues. The V end was cut by 4 bases, the J end by 7 bases, with 10 bases between.

This clonotype was counted at least ten times. This may be a read error, as it is one base from a much larger clone. This chain connects TRBV12-3 or TRBV12-4 to TRBJ1-1, with D uncertain. The V end lost 7 bases, the J end lost 4 bases, and 16 bases lay between the germline ends. The CDR3 extends over 14 amino acids. The CDR3 DNA sequence: TGTGCCAGCACCCTCAACTCATTGAGCACTGAAGCTTTCTTT. It specifies CASTLNSLSTEAFF.

V and J are TRBV12-3 or TRBV12-4 and TRBJ2-7; 10 bases line up with TRBD1. CDR3 length: 11 residues. With 6 bases clipped from V and 11 bases from J, the junction kept 4 bases outside the gene matches. The CDR3 DNA follows: TGTGCCAGCAGCAGAGGGACAGGGGAGTACGTC. It codes for CASSRGTGEYV.

This clonotype was recorded many times. The V call is TRBV19, the J call TRBJ1-5, with D perhaps matching TRBD1 (5 bases). CDR3 size: 16 residues. Per the germline V gene, CDR1 is LNHDA and CDR2 is SQIVND (reference sequence). Trimming cost V 0 bases and J 6 bases, with 15 bases left between them. In nucleotides, the CDR3 is TGTGCCAGTAGTATAGATATAGCAGGGACTTCTCAGCCCCAGCATTTT. It codes for CASSIDIAGTSQPQHF.

The V and J genes are TRBV12-3 or TRBV12-4 and TRBJ2-5; 7 nucleotides align to TRBD1. The CDR3 consists of 15 residues. The J segment lost 1 base and the V segment lost 4 bases, leaving 6 bases of the junction unmatched. The CDR3 DNA reads TGTGCCAGCAGTTGGGCTGGACAGGTCCAAGAGACCCAGTACTTC. It yields the protein CASSWAGQVQETQYF.

This clonotype showed up many times. The gene calls are TRBV12-3 or TRBV12-4 and TRBJ1-1; a possible D gene is TRBD1 (5 bases). The V and J ends lost 6 bases and 8 bases respectively, with 16 bases between them. CDR3 length equals 13 residues. CDR3 residues: CASRTSGAPEAFF. The CDR3 DNA reads as TGTGCCAGCAGGACGTCCGGGGCGCCGGAAGCTTTCTTT.

This clonotype was counted at least ten times. The gene calls are TRBV2 and TRBJ1-1, with TRBD1 as a possible D gene (5 bases). V gave up 6 bases and J gave up 4 bases, with 9 bases separating them. The CDR3 length is 12 residues. The germline CDR1 and CDR2 sequences are SNHLY and FYNNEI. The CDR3 DNA follows: TGTGCCAGCAGGGGGGGGAGCACTGAAGCTTTCTTT. Translating gives CASRGGSTEAFF.

This chain uses TRBV7-9 with TRBJ2-5; D is ambiguous. The germline V gene encodes CDR1 SEHNR and CDR2 FQNEAQ (reference sequence). The V end was cut by 1 base, the J end by 0 bases, with 6 bases between. This CDR3 spans 14 amino acids. The CDR3 region has the DNA TGTGCCAGCAGCTTAGAAACGTACCAAGAGACCCAGTACTTC. This gives the protein CASSLETYQETQYF. Using reference TRBV7-9 and TRBJ2-5 for the parts outside the CDR3, the full variable domain is DTGVSQNPRHKITKRGQNVTFRCDPISEHNRLYWYRQTLGQGPEFLTYFQNEAQLEKSRLLSDRFSAERPKGSFSTLEIQRTEQGDSAMYLCASSLETYQETQYFGPGTRLLVL.